This TCR beta chain was retrieved from a study of blood T cell repertoires in COVID-19. Authors' methods: By means of reference gene primer amplification, nucleated cell counts were estimated. TCRdb keeps only in-frame clones here, not all; method: immunoSEQ multiplex PCR. V, J and clone size were drawn from that table, and D and trimming were deduced from the DNA. The data show 70,000 or so clones, approximately 80% seen once. The receptor comes from a woman in her sixties with acute or convalescent COVID-19. The sample was peripheral blood.

This chain's CDR3 is CASSFLGDSNQPQHF. The CDR3 DNA sequence: TGTGCCAGCAGTTTTTTAGGAGATAGCAATCAGCCCCAGCATTTT. J is TRBJ1-5 and V is TRBV28; D remains ambiguous. Germline V lookup: CDR1 MDHEN, CDR2 SYDVKM. Trimming removed 3 bases from V and 0 bases from J, with 9 bases in between. This CDR3 spans 15 amino acids.